One sample yielded the 6 T cell receptor beta chains listed below, sequenced in a study of T cell clones after liver transplantation (dated by TCRdb to between 2017 and 2020). Libraries came from the immunoSEQ multiplex PCR assay. This is the immuneACCESS table as TCRdb keeps it, with only in-frame sequences that have V and J called. A part of the clones is gone; compared with another copy, unresolved V genes explain less than half, and the rest is unexplained. The sample table contains around 110,000 clones; only one count was recorded for 90% of them. Approximately 0.84% of the sample belongs to the ten largest clones. The input for sequencing was CD4+ T cells from blood, taken 12 months after liver transplant. These receptors were taken from a human patient who received a liver transplant. Following transplantation, T cells from the graft donor may be among those present.

The chain is built from TRBV7-8 and TRBJ1-1; the match to TRBD1 covers 7 bases. The CDR3 is 14 amino acids. Trimming removed 6 bases from V and 1 base from J; junction bases left unmatched: 5. CDR1 is SGHVS and CDR2 is FQNEAQ in the germline V gene. CDR3 DNA: TGTGCCAGCAGAAGACAGGGAGGGAACACTGAAGCTTTCTTT. Translation gives CASRRQGGNTEAFF.

The chain links TRBV18 to TRBJ1-1; D is uncertain. Germline CDR1 reads KGHSH; CDR2 reads LQKENI. V was cut by 4 bases and J by 0 bases, with 12 bases left in between. CDR3 length: 15 residues. Here the CDR3 reads CASSLGMILNTEAFF. CDR3 DNA: TGTGCCAGCTCACTCGGGATGATATTGAACACTGAAGCTTTCTTT.

V usage is TRBV19 and J usage is TRBJ2-1, with 15 bases identical to TRBD2. The trim removed 6 bases at V and 7 bases at J, leaving 7 bases unmatched. The CDR3 length is 16 residues. Germline assignment: CDR1 LNHDA and CDR2 SQIVND (reference sequence). The CDR3 region has the DNA TGTGCCAGTAGAAAGGGACTAGCGGGAGGAATGAATGAGCAGTTCTTC. Translation: CASRKGLAGGMNEQFF.

The chain employs TRBV4-1 and TRBJ1-3; D gene ambiguous. This CDR3 contains 17 residues. CDR1 is MGHRA and CDR2 is YSYEKL in the germline V gene. Trimming stripped 0 bases from V and 0 bases from J, with 12 bases between. CDR3 amino acids: CASSQDVIPRSGNTIYF. CDR3 sequence (DNA): TGCGCCAGCAGCCAAGATGTGATCCCCCGCTCTGGAAACACCATATATTTT.

A remark on this clone: At one end the junction does not follow the germline gene, possibly because of a read error. The chain uses TRBV29-1 and TRBJ2-3; 9 bases agree with TRBD2. The CDR3 contains 13 residues. Germline V lookup: CDR1 SQVTM, CDR2 ANQGSEA. CDR3: CSARLAVTDTRYF. The CDR3 DNA is TGCAGCGCCAGACTAGCGGTCACAGATACGCGGTATTTT.

The chain joins TRBV4-3 to TRBJ2-7, with TRBD1 as a possible D gene (6 bases). Germline V gives CDR1 LGHNA, CDR2 YSLEER. Trimming removed 2 bases from V and 0 bases from J, with 23 bases in between. This CDR3 has 19 amino acids. DNA for the CDR3: TGCGCCAGCAGCCAAAGGGAACTCCTACAGGGTGTGGTCTCCTACGAGCAGTACTTC. Translation: CASSQRELLQGVVSYEQYF.